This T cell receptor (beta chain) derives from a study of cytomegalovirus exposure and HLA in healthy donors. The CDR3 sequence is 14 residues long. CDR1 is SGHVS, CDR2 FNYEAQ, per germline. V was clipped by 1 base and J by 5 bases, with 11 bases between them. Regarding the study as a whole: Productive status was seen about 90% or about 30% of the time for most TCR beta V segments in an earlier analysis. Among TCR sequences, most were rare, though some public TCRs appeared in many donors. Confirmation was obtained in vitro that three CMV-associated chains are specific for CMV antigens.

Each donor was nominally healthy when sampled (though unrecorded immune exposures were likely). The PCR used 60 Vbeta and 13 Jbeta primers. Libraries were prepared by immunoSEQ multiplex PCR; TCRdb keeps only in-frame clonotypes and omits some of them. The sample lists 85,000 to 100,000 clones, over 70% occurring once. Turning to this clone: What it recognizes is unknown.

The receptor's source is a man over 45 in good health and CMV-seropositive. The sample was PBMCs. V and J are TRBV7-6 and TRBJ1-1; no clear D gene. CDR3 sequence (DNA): TGTGCCAGCAGCTTAGAGGGCGCGGGAACTGAAGCTTTCTTT. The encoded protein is CASSLEGAGTEAFF.